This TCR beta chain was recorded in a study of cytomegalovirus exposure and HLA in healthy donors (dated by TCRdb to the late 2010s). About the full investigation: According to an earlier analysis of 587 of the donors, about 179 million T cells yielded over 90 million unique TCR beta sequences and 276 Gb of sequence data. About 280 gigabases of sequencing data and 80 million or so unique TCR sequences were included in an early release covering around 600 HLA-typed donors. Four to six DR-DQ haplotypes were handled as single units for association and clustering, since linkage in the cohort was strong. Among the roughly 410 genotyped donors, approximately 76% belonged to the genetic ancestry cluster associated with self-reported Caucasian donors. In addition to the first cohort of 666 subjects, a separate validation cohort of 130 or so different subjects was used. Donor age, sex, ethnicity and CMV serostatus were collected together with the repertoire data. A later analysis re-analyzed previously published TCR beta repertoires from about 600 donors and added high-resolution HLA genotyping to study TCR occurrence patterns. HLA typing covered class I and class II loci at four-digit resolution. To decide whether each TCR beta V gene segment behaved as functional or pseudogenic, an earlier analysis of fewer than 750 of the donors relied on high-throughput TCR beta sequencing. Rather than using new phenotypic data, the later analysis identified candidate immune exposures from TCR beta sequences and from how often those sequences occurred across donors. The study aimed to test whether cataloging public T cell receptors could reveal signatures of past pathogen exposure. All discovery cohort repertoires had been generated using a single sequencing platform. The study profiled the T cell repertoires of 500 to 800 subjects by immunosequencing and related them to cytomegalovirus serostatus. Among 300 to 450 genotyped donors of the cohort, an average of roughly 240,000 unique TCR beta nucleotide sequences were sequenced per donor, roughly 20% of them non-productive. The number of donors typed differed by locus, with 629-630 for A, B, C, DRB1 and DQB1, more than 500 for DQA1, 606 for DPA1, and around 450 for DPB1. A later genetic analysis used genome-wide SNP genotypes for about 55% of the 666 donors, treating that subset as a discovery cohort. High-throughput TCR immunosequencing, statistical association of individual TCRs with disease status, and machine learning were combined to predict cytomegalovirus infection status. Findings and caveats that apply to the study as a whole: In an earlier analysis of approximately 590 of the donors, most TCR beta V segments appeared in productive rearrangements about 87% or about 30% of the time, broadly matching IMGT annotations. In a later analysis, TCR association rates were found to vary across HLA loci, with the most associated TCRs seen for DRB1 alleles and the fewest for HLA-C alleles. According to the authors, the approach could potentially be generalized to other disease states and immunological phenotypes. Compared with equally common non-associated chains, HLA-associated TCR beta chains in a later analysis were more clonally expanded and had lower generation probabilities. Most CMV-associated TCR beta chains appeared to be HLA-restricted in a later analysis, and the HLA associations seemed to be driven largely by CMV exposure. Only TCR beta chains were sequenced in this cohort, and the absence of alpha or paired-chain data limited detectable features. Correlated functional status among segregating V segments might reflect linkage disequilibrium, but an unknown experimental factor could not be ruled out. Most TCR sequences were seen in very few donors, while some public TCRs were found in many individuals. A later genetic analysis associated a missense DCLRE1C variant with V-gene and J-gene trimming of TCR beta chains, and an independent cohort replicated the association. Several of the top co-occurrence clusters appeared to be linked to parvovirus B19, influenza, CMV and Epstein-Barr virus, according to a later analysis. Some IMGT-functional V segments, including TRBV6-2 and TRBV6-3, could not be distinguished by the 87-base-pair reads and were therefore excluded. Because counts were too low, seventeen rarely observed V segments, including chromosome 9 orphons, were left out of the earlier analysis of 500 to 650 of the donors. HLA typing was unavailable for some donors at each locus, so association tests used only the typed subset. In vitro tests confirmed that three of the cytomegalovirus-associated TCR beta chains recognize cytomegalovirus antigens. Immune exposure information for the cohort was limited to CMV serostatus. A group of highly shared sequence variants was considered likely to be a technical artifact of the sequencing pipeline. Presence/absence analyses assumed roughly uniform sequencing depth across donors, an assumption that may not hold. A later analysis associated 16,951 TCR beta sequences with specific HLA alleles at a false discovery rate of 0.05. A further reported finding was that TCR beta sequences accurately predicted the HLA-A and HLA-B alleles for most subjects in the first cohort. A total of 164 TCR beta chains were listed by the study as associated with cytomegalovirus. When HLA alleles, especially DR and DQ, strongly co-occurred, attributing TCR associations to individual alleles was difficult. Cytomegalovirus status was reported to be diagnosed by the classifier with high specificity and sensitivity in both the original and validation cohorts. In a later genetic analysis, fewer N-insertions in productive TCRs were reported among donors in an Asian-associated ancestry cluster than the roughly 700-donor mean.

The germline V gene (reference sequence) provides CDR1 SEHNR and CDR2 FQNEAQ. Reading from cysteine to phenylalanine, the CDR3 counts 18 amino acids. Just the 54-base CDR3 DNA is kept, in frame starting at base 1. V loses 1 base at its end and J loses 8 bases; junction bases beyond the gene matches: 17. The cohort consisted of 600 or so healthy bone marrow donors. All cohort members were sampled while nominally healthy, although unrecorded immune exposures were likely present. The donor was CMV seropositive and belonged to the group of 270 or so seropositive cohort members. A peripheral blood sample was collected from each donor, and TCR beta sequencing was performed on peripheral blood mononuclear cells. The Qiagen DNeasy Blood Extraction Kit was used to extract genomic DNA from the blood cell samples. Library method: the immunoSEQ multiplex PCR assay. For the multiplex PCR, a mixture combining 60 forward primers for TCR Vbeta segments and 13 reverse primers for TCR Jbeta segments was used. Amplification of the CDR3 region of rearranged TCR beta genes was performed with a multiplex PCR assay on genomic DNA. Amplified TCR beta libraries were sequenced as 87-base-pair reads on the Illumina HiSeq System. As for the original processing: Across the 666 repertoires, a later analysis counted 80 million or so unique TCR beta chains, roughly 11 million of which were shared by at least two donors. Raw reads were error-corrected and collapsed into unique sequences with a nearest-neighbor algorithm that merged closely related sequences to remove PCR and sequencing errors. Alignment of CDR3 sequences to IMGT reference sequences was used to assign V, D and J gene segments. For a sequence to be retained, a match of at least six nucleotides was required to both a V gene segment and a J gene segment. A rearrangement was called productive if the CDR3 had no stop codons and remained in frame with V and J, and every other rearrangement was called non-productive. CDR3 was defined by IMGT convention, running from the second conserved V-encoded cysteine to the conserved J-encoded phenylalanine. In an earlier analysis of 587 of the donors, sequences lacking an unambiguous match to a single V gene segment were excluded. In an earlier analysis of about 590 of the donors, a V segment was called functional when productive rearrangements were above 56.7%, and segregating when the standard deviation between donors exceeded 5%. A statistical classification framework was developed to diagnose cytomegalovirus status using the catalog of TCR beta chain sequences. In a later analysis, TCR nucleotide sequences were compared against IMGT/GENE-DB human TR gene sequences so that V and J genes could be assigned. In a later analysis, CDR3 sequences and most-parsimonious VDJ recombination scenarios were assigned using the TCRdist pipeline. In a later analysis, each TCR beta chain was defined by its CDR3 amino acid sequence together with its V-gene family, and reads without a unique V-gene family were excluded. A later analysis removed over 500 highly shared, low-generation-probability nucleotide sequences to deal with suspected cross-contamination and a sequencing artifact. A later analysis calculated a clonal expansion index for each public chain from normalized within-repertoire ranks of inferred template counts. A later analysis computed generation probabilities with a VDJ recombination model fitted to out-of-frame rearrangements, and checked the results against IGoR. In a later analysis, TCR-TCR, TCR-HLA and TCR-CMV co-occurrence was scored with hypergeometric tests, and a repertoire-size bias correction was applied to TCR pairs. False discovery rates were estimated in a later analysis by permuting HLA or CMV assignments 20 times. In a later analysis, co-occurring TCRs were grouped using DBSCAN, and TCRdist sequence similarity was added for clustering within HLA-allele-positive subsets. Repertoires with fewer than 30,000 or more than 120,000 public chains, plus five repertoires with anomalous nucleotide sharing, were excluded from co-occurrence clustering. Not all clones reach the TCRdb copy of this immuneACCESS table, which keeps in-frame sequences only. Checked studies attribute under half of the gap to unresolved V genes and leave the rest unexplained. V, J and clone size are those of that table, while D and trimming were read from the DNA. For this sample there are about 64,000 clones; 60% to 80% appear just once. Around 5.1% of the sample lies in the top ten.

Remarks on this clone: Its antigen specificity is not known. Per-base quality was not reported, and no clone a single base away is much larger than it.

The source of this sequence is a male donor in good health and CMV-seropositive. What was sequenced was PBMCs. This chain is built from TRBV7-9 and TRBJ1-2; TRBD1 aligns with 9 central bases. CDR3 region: CASSLETGGSFLDEGYTF. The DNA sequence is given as TGTGCCAGCAGCTTAGAAACAGGGGGCTCCTTCCTGGATGAAGGCTACACCTTC.